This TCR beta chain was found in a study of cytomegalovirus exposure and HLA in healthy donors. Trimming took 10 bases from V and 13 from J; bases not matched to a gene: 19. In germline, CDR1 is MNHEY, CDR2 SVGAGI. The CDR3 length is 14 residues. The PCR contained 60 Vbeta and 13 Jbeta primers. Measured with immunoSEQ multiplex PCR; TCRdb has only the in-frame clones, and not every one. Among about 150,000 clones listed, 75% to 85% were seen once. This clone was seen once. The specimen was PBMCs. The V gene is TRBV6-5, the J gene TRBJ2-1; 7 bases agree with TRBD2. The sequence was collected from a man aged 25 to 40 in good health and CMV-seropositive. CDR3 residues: CATIPEPGLPRQFF. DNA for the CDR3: TGTGCCACCATACCAGAACCGGGACTACCCCGTCAGTTCTTC.